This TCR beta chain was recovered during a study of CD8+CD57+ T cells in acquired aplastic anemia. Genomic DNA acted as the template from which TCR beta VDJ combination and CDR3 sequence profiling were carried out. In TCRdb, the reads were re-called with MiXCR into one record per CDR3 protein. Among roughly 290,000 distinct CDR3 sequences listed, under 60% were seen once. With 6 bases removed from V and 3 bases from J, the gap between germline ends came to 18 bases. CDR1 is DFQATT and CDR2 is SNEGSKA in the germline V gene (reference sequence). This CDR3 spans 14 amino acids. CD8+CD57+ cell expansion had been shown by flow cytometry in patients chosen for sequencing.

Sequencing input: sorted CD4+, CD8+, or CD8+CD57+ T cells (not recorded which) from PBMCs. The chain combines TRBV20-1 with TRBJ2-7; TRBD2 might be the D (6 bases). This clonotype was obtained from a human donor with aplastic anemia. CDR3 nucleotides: TGCAGTGCCCCCGGACCTACCGGGGGCTACGAGCAGTACTTC. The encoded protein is CSAPGPTGGYEQYF.